What follows is one TCR beta chain and its context. This sample is drawn from a study of blood T cell repertoires in COVID-19. About the study: PBMCs, B-cell-depleted T cells, or T cells were the source of the cDNA or gDNA that made up the material.

The CDR3 runs to 13 residues. Losses at the gene ends were 6 bases for V and 0 bases for J; bases not matched to a gene: 1. CDR1 SGHTA and CDR2 FQGNSA come from the germline V gene. Original processing methods: Quantification of nucleated cells was approximated via reference gene primer amplification. Data came from immunoSEQ multiplex PCR; TCRdb stores just in-frame clones and leaves some out. That table is the source of V, J and clone size, and D and trimming were worked out from the DNA. The sample has about 240,000 clones, approximately 86% seen once. The sample taken for sequencing was peripheral blood. This TCR was sampled from a woman aged 70 to 79 with active or convalescent COVID-19. The chain employs TRBV7-2 and TRBJ1-1; 7 nucleotides agree with TRBD1. The CDR3 DNA reads TGTGCCAGCAGGGGACAGTTGAACACTGAAGCTTTCTTT. It translates to CASRGQLNTEAFF.